The T cell receptor (beta chain) under discussion was sequenced for a study of cytomegalovirus exposure and HLA in healthy donors. The CDR3 totals 14 residues. Trimming took 3 bases from V and 3 from J; bases not matched to a gene: 5. Looked up from germline, CDR1 is SGHRS and CDR2 is YFSETQ. Regarding this clone: The antigen is unknown.

Study-wide results and limits: Roughly even sequencing depth across donors was the assumption behind the presence/absence analyses. Cytomegalovirus association was listed for about 160 TCR beta chains. Most observed TCR sequences were rare, whereas some public TCRs were detected in many donors.

Primers included in the PCR were 60 Vbeta and 13 Jbeta primers. Only in-frame clones appear in the TCRdb table, and some are missing; sequencing was by immunoSEQ multiplex PCR. In the table there are some 150,000 clones, around four fifths of which are singletons. This sequence joins TRBV5-1 and TRBJ2-5; 7 positions match TRBD1. The sample comprised PBMCs. The TCR comes from a man aged 25-45 years in good health and CMV-seropositive. The CDR3: CASSYSGGEETQYF. The DNA for the CDR3 is TGCGCCAGCAGCTATTCAGGGGGTGAAGAGACCCAGTACTTC.